Each of the 17 T cell receptor beta chains below was sequenced from the same sample in a study of blood T cell repertoires in COVID-19. Measured with immunoSEQ multiplex PCR; TCRdb has only the in-frame clones, and not every one. The sample holds about 210,000 clones, 81% seen once. The sample was PBMCs or T cells enriched from blood (not recorded which). The receptors originated from a woman in her 50s with acute COVID-19.

The chain uses TRBV7-2 and TRBJ2-3; D may be TRBD2 (5 bases). Germline V gene sequence: CDR1 SGHTA, CDR2 FQGNSA. There are 15 residues in the CDR3. The V gene lost 2 bases and the J gene lost 4 bases, with 13 bases spanning the gap. In DNA form, the CDR3 reads TGTGCCAGCAGCTTATACGGGCGGGCGGCAGATACGCAGTATTTT. Translation gives CASSLYGRAADTQYF.

The chain carries TRBV15 and TRBJ2-2; maybe TRBD1 (6 bases). CDR1 and CDR2 (germline): LNHNV, YYDKDF (reference sequence). V was shortened by 5 bases and J by 7 bases, with 8 bases between the two germline ends. The CDR3 spans 12 residues. This CDR3 is CATSAGDGELFF. CDR3 coding DNA: TGTGCCACCAGCGCAGGGGACGGGGAGCTGTTTTTT.

The chain employs TRBV10-3 and TRBJ2-3; TRBD1 might be the D (6 bases). Germline CDR1 is ENHRY and CDR2 is SYGVKD. This CDR3 has 16 amino acids. V was clipped by 0 bases and J by 0 bases, with 10 bases between them. Here the CDR3 DNA reads TGTGCCATCAGTGAGTCCGGGACAATTAGCACAGATACGCAGTATTTT. This codes for CAISESGTISTDTQYF.

V and J are TRBV5-1 and TRBJ2-1; no clear D gene. Deletions cut 5 bases from V and 5 bases from J, with 14 bases between. CDR1 and CDR2 from the germline V gene are SGHRS and YFSETQ. The CDR3 totals 14 residues. The CDR3 nucleotides are TGCGCCAGCAGACCGAGCCCTACCCACAATGAGCAGTTCTTC. It codes for CASRPSPTHNEQFF.

The V and J genes are TRBV4-1 and TRBJ1-2; 8 bases are shared with TRBD1. The length of the CDR3 is 16 residues. With 1 base clipped from V and 2 bases from J, the junction kept 6 bases outside the gene matches. Germline values: CDR1 MGHRA, CDR2 YSYEKL. The CDR3 loop is CASSQVGTGLNYGYTF. The DNA of the CDR3 is TGCGCCAGCAGCCAAGTCGGGACAGGCTTAAACTATGGCTACACCTTC.

The chain combines TRBV28 with TRBJ2-7; 9 nucleotides agree with TRBD1. Germline CDR1 is MDHEN and CDR2 is SYDVKM. The CDR3 runs 17 residues. The ends lost 6 bases at V and 2 bases at J; junction bases unmatched: 14. CDR3 nucleotides: TGTGCCAGCAGCCCTCCCCCGGGACAGGGACGCCCCTACGAGCAGTACTTC. Translating gives CASSPPPGQGRPYEQYF.

The genes are TRBV7-2 and TRBJ1-2; TRBD1 agrees at 12 bases. V lost 1 base, J lost 7 bases, and 4 bases stayed unmatched. CDR1 SGHTA and CDR2 FQGNSA come from the germline V gene. This CDR3 contains 15 residues. CDR3 protein: CASSLGGTGGAGYTF. The DNA of the CDR3 is TGTGCCAGCAGCTTAGGAGGGACAGGGGGCGCTGGCTACACCTTC.

The chain has TRBV12-5 and TRBJ1-3, with unresolved D. From germline, CDR1 is LGHNT and CDR2 FRNRAP. V shed 0 bases and J shed 4 bases, with 13 bases lying between them. CDR3 size: 16 residues. The CDR3 nucleotides read TGTGCTAGTGGTTTGGTGCCAGGCGATCGGGGAAACACCATATATTTT. This sequence encodes CASGLVPGDRGNTIYF. Looking up the rest from reference TRBV12-5 and TRBJ1-3 gives the full variable domain: DARVTQTPRHKVTEMGQEVTMRCQPILGHNTVFWYRQTMMQGLELLAYFRNRAPLDDSGMPKDRFSAEMPDATLATLKIQPSEPRDSAVYFCASGLVPGDRGNTIYFGEGSWLTVV.

This chain links TRBV7-2 with TRBJ1-5, with D unclear. Germline CDR1 is SGHTA and CDR2 is FQGNSA. This CDR3 has 13 residues. V was trimmed by 4 bases and J by 2 bases, leaving 6 bases between them. The CDR3 sequence is CASSSSGNQPQHF. In DNA form, the CDR3 reads TGTGCCAGCAGCTCTTCTGGCAATCAGCCCCAGCATTTT.

The CDR3 nucleotides are TGTGCCAGCAGCCAAGTAACAACCGGGACAGGGTTCGGAAAAGAGACCCAGTACTTC. This gives the protein CASSQVTTGTGFGKETQYF. The V call is TRBV14, the J call TRBJ2-5, with 9 positions matching TRBD1. The CDR3 consists of 19 residues. Germline loops: CDR1 SGHDN, CDR2 FVKESK. V trimming: 1 base; J trimming: 3 bases; junction bases outside the gene matches: 15.

The chain links TRBV28 to TRBJ1-1; the D is unclear. Trimming stripped 3 bases from V and 1 base from J, with 3 bases between. The CDR3 runs to 12 residues. Germline V gives CDR1 MDHEN, CDR2 SYDVKM. CDR3 residues: CASSLRNTEAFF. DNA for the CDR3: TGTGCCAGCAGTTTGAGGAACACTGAAGCTTTCTTT.

This chain connects TRBV5-6 to TRBJ2-2; D is uncertain. Germline V gene lookup returns CDR1 SGHDT and CDR2 YYEEEE. CDR3 length: 13 residues. The ends were cut back, 4 bases at V and 8 bases at J, with 12 bases in the middle. CDR3 DNA sequence: TGTGCCAGCAGCCCTACCCAGGCTGGGGAGCTGTTTTTT. Residues: CASSPTQAGELFF.

V gene TRBV5-1 combines with J gene TRBJ2-2; 9 bases are shared with TRBD1. After removal of 2 bases from V and 4 bases from J, the junction contained 6 bases not matched to a gene. Germline CDR1 reads SGHRS; CDR2 reads YFSETQ. The CDR3 runs 16 residues. The CDR3 region has the DNA TGCGCCAGCAGCTTATGGACAGGGGTACCCACCGGGGAGCTGTTTTTT. Protein product: CASSLWTGVPTGELFF.

The CDR3 DNA reads as TGTGCCAGCTCAGAGGGACAAATAAACACCGGGGAGCTGTTTTTT. Translating it yields CASSEGQINTGELFF. The gene calls are TRBV18 and TRBJ2-2, with D tentatively TRBD1 (6 bases). The CDR3 spans 15 residues. V lost 5 bases, J lost 2 bases, and 12 bases lay in between. Germline V CDR1 and CDR2: KGHSH, LQKENI. The full variable domain, completed using reference TRBV18 and TRBJ2-2, is NAGVMQNPRHLVRRRGQEARLRCSPMKGHSHVYWYRQLPEEGLKFMVYLQKENIIDESGMPKERFSAEFPKEGPSILRIQQVVRGDSAAYFCASSEGQINTGELFFGEGSRLTVL.

The chain uses TRBV6-5 and TRBJ2-3, with 7 bases fitting TRBD1. The CDR3 runs to 14 residues. The V gene end was trimmed by 8 bases and the J gene end by 3 bases; junction bases not matched to a gene: 8. Germline CDR1 reads MNHEY; CDR2 reads SVGAGI. The CDR3 nucleotides read TGTGCCAGCCAAACAGGGGATAGGACAGATACGCAGTATTTT. It translates to CASQTGDRTDTQYF.

The chain has TRBV7-2 and TRBJ1-1; D remains unclear. The V gene's germline CDR1 is SGHTA and CDR2 FQGNSA. The CDR3 extends over 13 amino acids. Trimming cost V 4 bases and J 5 bases, with 11 bases left between them. CDR3 protein: CASSSEWWTEAFF. The CDR3 DNA reads as TGTGCCAGCAGCTCTGAGTGGTGGACTGAAGCTTTCTTT.

This clone was observed once. This sequence joins TRBV7-9 and TRBJ1-2, with 8 bases identical to TRBD1. Trimming cost V 5 bases and J 5 bases; bases outside gene matches: 13. The CDR3 is 16 amino acids. CDR1 is SEHNR and CDR2 is FQNEAQ in the germline V gene (reference sequence). The CDR3 loop reads CASSQIQGAEYYGYTF. In DNA, the CDR3 is TGTGCCAGCAGCCAAATCCAGGGGGCCGAGTATTATGGCTACACCTTC.